The clone carrying this T cell receptor (beta chain) has a count of ten or more. TCR alpha and TCR beta cDNA libraries carrying sample barcodes and UMIs were produced by 5'RACE using constant-segment primers. Each CDR3 protein is one row after TCRdb ran MiXCR on the 5' RACE reads. There are about 340,000 distinct CDR3 sequences in the sample; around 20% occur only once, and 12% lies in the top ten. The data were obtained in a study of T-cell memory formation after mild COVID-19. The wider study: TCR clusters largely stayed donor specific.

The CDR3 length is 14 residues. CDR1 SGHTA and CDR2 FQGNSA come from the germline V gene. V was shortened by 2 bases and J by 1 base, with 7 bases between the two germline ends. The rearrangement links TRBV7-2 to TRBJ2-3; D remains ambiguous. This clonotype originated in an adult woman who had mild COVID-19 (a few samples of this study predate the infection). Cell type and time point are not known. Sequencing was carried out using PBMCs or a T cell subset sorted from them (not recorded which). DNA for the CDR3: TGTGCCAGCAGCTTAAATCGCGGCACAGATACGCAGTATTTT. Its protein is CASSLNRGTDTQYF.